This TCR beta chain was sequenced during a study of cytomegalovirus exposure and HLA in healthy donors. About the study: Earlier, fewer than 130 million unique TCR beta sequences were recovered from approximately 180 million T cells by an analysis. Study results and limitations: Some TCR beta chains (over 150 of them) were listed as cytomegalovirus-associated. HLA alleles were associated with roughly 17,000 TCR beta sequences in a later analysis at 0.05 false discovery rate. HLA restriction was apparent for most CMV-associated TCR beta chains in a later analysis.

The PCR contained 60 Vbeta and 13 Jbeta primers. Only in-frame clones appear in the TCRdb table, and some are missing; sequencing was by immunoSEQ multiplex PCR. The sample holds approximately 110,000 clones, more than 60% seen once. Notes on this clone: The antigen is not known.

Losses at the gene ends were 4 bases for V and 7 bases for J; bases not matched to a gene: 6. Germline CDR1 MGHRA, CDR2 YSYEKL. This CDR3 comprises 15 residues. This chain links TRBV4-1 with TRBJ2-3; 12 bases map to TRBD2. The sample taken for sequencing was PBMCs. The clonotype comes from a woman aged 55-70 years in good health and CMV-seropositive. The CDR3 DNA follows: TGCGCCAGCAGCCCGACTAGCGGGAGTCAAAATACGCAGTATTTT. Its translation is CASSPTSGSQNTQYF.